Below are 4 T cell receptor beta chains sequenced from a single sample in a study of blood T cell repertoires in COVID-19. TCRdb's table, derived via immunoSEQ multiplex PCR, lists solely in-frame clones and lacks some. The profile covers about 220,000 clones, with 82% appearing a single time and 3% to 4% taken by the ten largest. Sequenced sample: PBMCs or T cells enriched from blood (not recorded which). The receptors were sampled from a woman aged 55-70 years who had recovered from COVID-19.

The chain is built from TRBV4-1 and TRBJ2-1; 8 bases are shared with TRBD1. The CDR3 extends over 16 amino acids. CDR1 MGHRA and CDR2 YSYEKL come from the germline V gene. V dropped 4 bases and J dropped 6; count of bases not matched to a gene: 11. The CDR3 DNA is TGCGCCAGCAGCCGCGCAGGACAGGGCCTATCCAATGAGCAGTTCTTC. Protein: CASSRAGQGLSNEQFF.

This chain connects TRBV3-1 (or the pseudogene TRBV3-2) to TRBJ1-1, with unresolved D. Germline CDR1 reads LGHDT; CDR2 reads YNNKEL (reference sequence). Trimming took 6 bases from V and 3 from J, leaving 14 bases between them. The CDR3 length is 14 residues. As DNA, the CDR3 is TGTGCCAGCAGTTTAACCCCCCGGGACACTGAAGCTTTCTTT. Its translation is CASSLTPRDTEAFF.

In nucleotides, the CDR3 is TGTGCCAGCAGTCCGTTCCAGGGGGCGACTTTCTTT. Translation gives CASSPFQGATFF. The chain links TRBV12-3 or TRBV12-4 to TRBJ1-1; 8 positions agree with TRBD1. The CDR3 spans 12 residues. V shed 5 bases and J 12 bases; nucleotides not matched to a gene: 8.

As regards this clone: The same CDR3 also results from other DNA sequences found in this sample. This chain links TRBV12-3 or TRBV12-4 with TRBJ1-2, with D unresolved. The CDR3 is 12 amino acids. V was shortened by 1 base and J by 8 bases, with 8 bases between the two germline ends. CDR3 DNA: TGTGCCAGCAGTTTAGGTGGCTTAGGCTACACCTTC. The encoded protein is CASSLGGLGYTF.